The subject of this entry is one T cell receptor (beta chain). Per the study methods: Reference gene primer amplification yielded estimated nucleated cell counts. The data were produced by immunoSEQ multiplex PCR, yet TCRdb's version contains in-frame clones alone and is incomplete. Clone size and the V and J calls come from that table; the DNA yielded D and trimming. The sample carries 250,000 to 300,000 clones, approximately 89% recorded once. The record originates from a study of blood T cell repertoires in COVID-19. Study context: PBMCs, B-cell-depleted T cells, or T cells provided the cDNA or gDNA that made up the material.

The ends lost 5 bases at V and 4 bases at J; junction bases unmatched: 10. CDR1 LNHDA and CDR2 SQIVND come from the germline V gene (reference sequence). The CDR3 spans 16 residues. This sequence originates from a woman in her 30s who had recovered from COVID-19. The sequencing sample was made of peripheral blood. The rearrangement joins TRBV19 to TRBJ1-5; TRBD1 aligns across 8 bases. CDR3 amino acids: CASSRWQGASNQPQHF. The CDR3 coding sequence is TGTGCCAGTAGTCGATGGCAGGGGGCCTCTAATCAGCCCCAGCATTTT.